The rows below give T cell receptor beta chains drawn from one sample of a study of response to subunit inactivated influenza vaccine. TCRdb reprocessed the RT-PCR reads with MiXCR, giving one entry per CDR3 protein. The table lists 500,000 to 600,000 distinct CDR3 sequences, 16% of them singletons. The sample was CD4+ T cells sorted from PBMCs, taken less than 30 months after vaccination. The source is a man aged 45 to 70 who received an inactivated influenza vaccine. Each CDR3 is given with its conserved first and last residue. A D gene is named only where the DNA matches it firmly. Size values are once, few and many counts, or a class for expanded clones, and some rows have none.

clone size: -
V gene: TRBV12-3/TRBV12-4
D gene: -
J gene: TRBJ2-2
CDR3 protein: CASTEVNTGELFF
CDR3 DNA: TGTGCCAGCACTGAGGTGAACACCGGGGAGCTGTTTTTT

clone size: -
V gene: TRBV6-2/TRBV6-3
D gene: TRBD2
J gene: TRBJ2-1
CDR3 protein: CASRRRAGDEQFF
CDR3 DNA: TGTGCCAGCAGACGACGAGCGGGGGATGAGCAGTTCTTC

clone size: -
V gene: TRBV14
D gene: -
J gene: TRBJ2-7
CDR3 protein: CASSQFQGGEQYF
CDR3 DNA: TGTGCCAGCAGCCAGTTCCAGGGGGGCGAGCAGTACTTC

clone size: few
V gene: TRBV3-1
D gene: -
J gene: TRBJ2-1
CDR3 protein: CASSQDRGVLFF
CDR3 DNA: TGTGCCAGCAGCCAAGATCGGGGTGTTTTGTTCTTC

clone size: few
V gene: TRBV20-1
D gene: TRBD1
J gene: TRBJ1-2
CDR3 protein: CSAGDRGSYGYTF
CDR3 DNA: TGCAGTGCAGGGGACAGGGGGAGCTATGGCTACACCTTC

clone size: medium-sized
V gene: TRBV29-1
D gene: TRBD1
J gene: TRBJ2-1
CDR3 protein: CSVRDRGWDNEQFF
CDR3 DNA: TGCAGCGTTCGTGACAGGGGGTGGGACAATGAGCAGTTCTTC

clone size: few
V gene: TRBV25-1
D gene: -
J gene: TRBJ1-6
CDR3 protein: CASSAGRGNNSPLHF
CDR3 DNA: TGTGCCAGCAGTGCCGGAAGGGGGAACAATTCACCCCTCCACTTT

clone size: few
V gene: TRBV7-4
D gene: -
J gene: TRBJ2-1
CDR3 protein: CASSTRILAPAYNEQFF
CDR3 DNA: TGTGCCAGCAGCACGAGAATTCTAGCGCCCGCCTACAATGAGCAGTTCTTC

clone size: few
V gene: TRBV5-6
D gene: -
J gene: TRBJ1-1
CDR3 protein: CASSLGLRTKNTEAFF
CDR3 DNA: TGTGCCAGCAGCTTGGGGCTCAGGACCAAAAACACTGAAGCTTTCTTT

clone size: few
V gene: TRBV12-3/TRBV12-4
D gene: -
J gene: TRBJ1-2
CDR3 protein: CASTYVGLNYGYTF
CDR3 DNA: TGTGCCAGCACTTACGTAGGGCTTAACTATGGCTACACCTTC

clone size: few
V gene: TRBV4-1
D gene: -
J gene: TRBJ1-5
CDR3 protein: CASSRQFNQPQHF
CDR3 DNA: TGCGCCAGCAGTCGCCAGTTTAATCAGCCCCAGCATTTT

clone size: few
V gene: TRBV7-8
D gene: TRBD1
J gene: TRBJ2-3
CDR3 protein: CASSLGTGVWTDTQYF
CDR3 DNA: TGTGCCAGCAGCTTAGGGACAGGGGTTTGGACAGATACGCAGTATTTT

clone size: few
V gene: TRBV5-5
D gene: -
J gene: TRBJ1-1
CDR3 protein: CASSLFQGQNTEAFF
CDR3 DNA: TGTGCCAGTAGCTTGTTTCAGGGACAGAACACTGAAGCTTTCTTT

clone size: -
V gene: TRBV20-1
D gene: TRBD2
J gene: TRBJ2-1
CDR3 protein: CSARDGTRYNEQFF
CDR3 DNA: TGCAGTGCTAGAGATGGGACTAGATACAATGAGCAGTTCTTC

clone size: many
V gene: TRBV7-2
D gene: TRBD2
J gene: TRBJ2-5
CDR3 protein: CASSLERDPFETQYF
CDR3 DNA: TGTGCCAGCAGCTTAGAGCGGGACCCGTTTGAGACCCAGTACTTC

clone size: few
V gene: TRBV5-1
D gene: -
J gene: TRBJ2-5
CDR3 protein: CASSLGPSPETQYF
CDR3 DNA: TGCGCCAGCAGCTTGGGCCCTAGCCCAGAGACCCAGTACTTC

clone size: few
V gene: TRBV29-1
D gene: -
J gene: TRBJ1-1
CDR3 protein: CSVGRGGGNTEAFF
CDR3 DNA: TGCAGCGTTGGGAGAGGGGGAGGGAACACTGAAGCTTTCTTT

clone size: -
V gene: TRBV4-3
D gene: TRBD1
J gene: TRBJ1-3
CDR3 protein: CASSQFTGGSGNTIYF
CDR3 DNA: TGCGCCAGCAGCCAATTCACAGGGGGTTCTGGAAACACCATATATTTT

clone size: few
V gene: TRBV5-6
D gene: -
J gene: TRBJ2-1
CDR3 protein: CASSLSGPNEQFF
CDR3 DNA: TGTGCCAGCAGCTTGAGCGGACCCAATGAGCAGTTCTTC

clone size: -
V gene: TRBV6-1
D gene: TRBD1
J gene: TRBJ1-1
CDR3 protein: CASSQRQGGQNTEAFF
CDR3 DNA: TGTGCCAGCAGCCAAAGGCAGGGGGGGCAGAACACTGAAGCTTTCTTT

clone size: -
V gene: TRBV7-9
D gene: -
J gene: TRBJ1-1
CDR3 protein: CASSAGGRTEAFF
CDR3 DNA: TGTGCCAGCAGCGCGGGGGGGCGGACTGAAGCTTTCTTT

clone size: many
V gene: TRBV12-3/TRBV12-4
D gene: -
J gene: TRBJ1-3
CDR3 protein: CASSPDGLRQGNTIYF
CDR3 DNA: TGTGCCAGCAGTCCTGACGGATTACGACAGGGAAACACCATATATTTT

clone size: few
V gene: TRBV12-3/TRBV12-4
D gene: -
J gene: TRBJ2-3
CDR3 protein: CASTPGPKSTDTQYF
CDR3 DNA: TGTGCCAGCACCCCGGGGCCGAAGAGCACAGATACGCAGTATTTT

clone size: -
V gene: TRBV7-2
D gene: TRBD2
J gene: TRBJ2-1
CDR3 protein: CASTLAPTSGGRPYNEQFF
CDR3 DNA: TGTGCCAGCACCTTAGCCCCCACTAGCGGGGGACGACCTTACAATGAGCAGTTCTTC

clone size: many
V gene: TRBV29-1
D gene: -
J gene: TRBJ2-5
CDR3 protein: CSVAAAQETQYF
CDR3 DNA: TGCAGCGTTGCAGCGGCACAAGAGACCCAGTACTTC

clone size: few
V gene: TRBV7-8
D gene: TRBD1
J gene: TRBJ2-7
CDR3 protein: CASSLDRGTGYEQYF
CDR3 DNA: TGTGCCAGCAGCCTGGACAGGGGGACGGGCTACGAGCAGTACTTC

clone size: few
V gene: TRBV7-2
D gene: TRBD1
J gene: TRBJ1-5
CDR3 protein: CASSSGQVLSNQPQHF
CDR3 DNA: TGTGCCAGCAGCTCCGGACAGGTCTTAAGCAATCAGCCCCAGCATTTT